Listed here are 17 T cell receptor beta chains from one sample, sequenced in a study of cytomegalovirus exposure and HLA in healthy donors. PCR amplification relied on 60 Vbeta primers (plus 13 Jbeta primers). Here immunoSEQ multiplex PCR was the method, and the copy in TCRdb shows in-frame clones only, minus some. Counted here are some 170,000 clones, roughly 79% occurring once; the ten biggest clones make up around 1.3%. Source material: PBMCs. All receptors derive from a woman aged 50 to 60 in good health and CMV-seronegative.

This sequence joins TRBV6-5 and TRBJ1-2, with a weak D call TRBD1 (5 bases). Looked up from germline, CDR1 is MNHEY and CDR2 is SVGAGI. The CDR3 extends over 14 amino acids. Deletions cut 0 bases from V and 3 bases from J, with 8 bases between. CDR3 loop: CASSYSEGDYGYTF. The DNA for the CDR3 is TGTGCCAGCAGTTACTCAGAAGGGGACTATGGCTACACCTTC.

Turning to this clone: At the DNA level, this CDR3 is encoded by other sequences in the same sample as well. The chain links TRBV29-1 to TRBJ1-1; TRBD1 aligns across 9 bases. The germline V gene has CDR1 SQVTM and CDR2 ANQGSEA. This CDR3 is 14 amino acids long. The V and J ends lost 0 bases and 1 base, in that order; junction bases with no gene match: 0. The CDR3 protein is CSVEEGQGNTEAFF. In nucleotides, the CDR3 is TGCAGCGTTGAAGAGGGACAGGGGAACACTGAAGCTTTCTTT.

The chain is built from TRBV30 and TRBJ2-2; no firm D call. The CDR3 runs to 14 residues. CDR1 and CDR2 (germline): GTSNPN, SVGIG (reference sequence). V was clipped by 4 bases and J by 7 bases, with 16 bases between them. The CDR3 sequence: CAWNRPPRIGELFF. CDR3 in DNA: TGTGCCTGGAACCGTCCCCCCAGGATCGGGGAGCTGTTTTTT.

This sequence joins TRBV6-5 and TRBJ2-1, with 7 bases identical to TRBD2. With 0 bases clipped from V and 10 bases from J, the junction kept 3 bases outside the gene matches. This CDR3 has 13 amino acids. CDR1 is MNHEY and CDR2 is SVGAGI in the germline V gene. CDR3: CASSYSGGREQFF. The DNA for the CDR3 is TGTGCCAGCAGTTACTCGGGAGGGCGCGAGCAGTTCTTC.

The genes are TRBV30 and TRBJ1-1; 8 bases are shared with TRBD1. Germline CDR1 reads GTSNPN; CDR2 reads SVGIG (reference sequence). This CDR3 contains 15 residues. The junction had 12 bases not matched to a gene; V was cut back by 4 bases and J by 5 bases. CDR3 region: CAWTGGGTWVTEAFF. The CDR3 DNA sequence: TGTGCCTGGACAGGGGGCGGAACATGGGTGACTGAAGCTTTCTTT.

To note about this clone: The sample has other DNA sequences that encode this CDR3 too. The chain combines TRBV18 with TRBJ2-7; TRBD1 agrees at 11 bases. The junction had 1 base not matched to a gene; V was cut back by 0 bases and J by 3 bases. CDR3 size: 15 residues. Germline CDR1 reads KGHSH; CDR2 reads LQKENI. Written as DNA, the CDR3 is TGTGCCAGCTCACCACCCGGGACAGGGGGCTACGAGCAGTACTTC. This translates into CASSPPGTGGYEQYF.

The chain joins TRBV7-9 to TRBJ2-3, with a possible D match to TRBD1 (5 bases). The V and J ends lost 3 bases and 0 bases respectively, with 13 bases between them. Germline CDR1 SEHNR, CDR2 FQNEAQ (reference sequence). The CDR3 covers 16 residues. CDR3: CASSFVRVRSTDTQYF. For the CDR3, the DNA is TGTGCCAGCAGCTTCGTCAGGGTAAGGAGCACAGATACGCAGTATTTT.

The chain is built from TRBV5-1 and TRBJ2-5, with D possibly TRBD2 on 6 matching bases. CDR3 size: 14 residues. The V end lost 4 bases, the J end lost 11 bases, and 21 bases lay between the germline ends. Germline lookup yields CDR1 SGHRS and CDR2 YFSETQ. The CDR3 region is CASSPGVAVGEQYF. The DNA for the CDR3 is TGCGCCAGCAGCCCCGGAGTAGCGGTGGGGGAGCAGTACTTC.

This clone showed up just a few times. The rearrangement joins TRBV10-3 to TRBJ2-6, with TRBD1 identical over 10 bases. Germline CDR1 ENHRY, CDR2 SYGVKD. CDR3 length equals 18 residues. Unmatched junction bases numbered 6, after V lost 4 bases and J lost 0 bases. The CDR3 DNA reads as TGTGCCATCAGTGGTCGGACAGGGGGGTTCTCTGGGGCCAACGTCCTGACTTTC. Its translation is CAISGRTGGFSGANVLTF.

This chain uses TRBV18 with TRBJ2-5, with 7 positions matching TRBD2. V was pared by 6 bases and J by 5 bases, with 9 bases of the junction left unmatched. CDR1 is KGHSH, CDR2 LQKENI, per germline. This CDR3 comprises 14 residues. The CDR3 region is CASSGGLNGETQYF. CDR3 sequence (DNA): TGTGCCAGCTCCGGGGGACTAAACGGGGAGACCCAGTACTTC. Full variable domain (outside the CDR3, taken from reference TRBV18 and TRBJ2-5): NAGVMQNPRHLVRRRGQEARLRCSPMKGHSHVYWYRQLPEEGLKFMVYLQKENIIDESGMPKERFSAEFPKEGPSILRIQQVVRGDSAAYFCASSGGLNGETQYFGPGTRLLVL.

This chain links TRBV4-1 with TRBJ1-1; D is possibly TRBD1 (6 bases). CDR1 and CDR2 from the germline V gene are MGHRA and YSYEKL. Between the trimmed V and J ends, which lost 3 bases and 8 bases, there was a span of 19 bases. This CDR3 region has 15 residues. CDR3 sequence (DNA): TGCGCCAGCAGCCACCCGACAGGAGCTTTGATAGAAGCTTTCTTT. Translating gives CASSHPTGALIEAFF.

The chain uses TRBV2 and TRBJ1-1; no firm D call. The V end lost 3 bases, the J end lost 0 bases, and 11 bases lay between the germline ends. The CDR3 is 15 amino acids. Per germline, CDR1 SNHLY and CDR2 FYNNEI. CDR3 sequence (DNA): TGTGCCAGCAGTGATAGGCACAGCTTGAACACTGAAGCTTTCTTT. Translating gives CASSDRHSLNTEAFF.

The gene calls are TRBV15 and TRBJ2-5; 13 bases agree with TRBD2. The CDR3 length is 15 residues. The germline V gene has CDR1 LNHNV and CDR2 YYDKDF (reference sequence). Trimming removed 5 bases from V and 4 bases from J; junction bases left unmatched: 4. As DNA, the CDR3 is TGTGCCACCAGCCTCACTAGCGGGAGGGGAGAGACCCAGTACTTC. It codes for CATSLTSGRGETQYF.

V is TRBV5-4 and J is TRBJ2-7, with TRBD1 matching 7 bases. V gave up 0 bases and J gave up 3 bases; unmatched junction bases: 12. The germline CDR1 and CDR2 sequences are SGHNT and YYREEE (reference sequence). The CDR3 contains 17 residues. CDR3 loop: CASSLDPRRQGDYEQYF. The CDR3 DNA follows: TGTGCCAGCAGCTTGGATCCCAGGAGGCAGGGGGACTACGAGCAGTACTTC. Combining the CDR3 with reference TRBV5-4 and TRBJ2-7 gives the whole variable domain ETGVTQSPTHLIKTRGQQVTLRCSSQSGHNTVSWYQQALGQGPQFIFQYYREEENGRGNFPPRFSGLQFPNYSSELNVNALELDDSALYLCASSLDPRRQGDYEQYFGPGTRLTVT.

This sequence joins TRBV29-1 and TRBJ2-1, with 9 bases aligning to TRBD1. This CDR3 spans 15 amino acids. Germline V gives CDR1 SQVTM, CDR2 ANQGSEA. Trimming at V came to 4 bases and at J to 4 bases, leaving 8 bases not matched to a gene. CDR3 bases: TGCAGCGTTGGGGGGACAGGGAGAAAATACAATGAGCAGTTCTTC. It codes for CSVGGTGRKYNEQFF.

The CDR3 DNA reads as TGTGCCAGCAGCTCCAGGGGGTATCGCACAGATACGCAGTATTTT. Protein sequence: CASSSRGYRTDTQYF. The chain uses TRBV9 and TRBJ2-3; 7 nucleotides line up with TRBD1. This CDR3 comprises 15 residues. Losses at the gene ends were 4 bases for V and 1 base for J; bases not matched to a gene: 6. Germline V gene lookup returns CDR1 SGDLS and CDR2 YYNGEE.

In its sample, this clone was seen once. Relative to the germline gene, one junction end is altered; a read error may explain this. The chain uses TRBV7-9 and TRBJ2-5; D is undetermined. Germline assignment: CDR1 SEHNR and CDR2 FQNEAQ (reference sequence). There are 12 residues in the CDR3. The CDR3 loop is CSSSLVSETQYF. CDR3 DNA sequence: TGTTCCAGCAGCTTAGTGTCGGAGACCCAGTACTTC.